These 8 T cell receptor beta chains were all obtained from the same sample, sequenced in a study of blood T cell repertoires in COVID-19. Method: immunoSEQ multiplex PCR; TCRdb's copy keeps in-frame clones and lacks some. The sample yields 300,000 to 400,000 clones, around nine tenths seen once. Sequences were obtained from peripheral blood. All receptors derive from a woman aged 18-30 years who had recovered from COVID-19.

The V gene is TRBV10-2, the J gene TRBJ2-2; weak D call: TRBD1 (5 bases). The V and J ends lost 8 bases and 4 bases respectively, with 20 bases between them. The CDR3 is 16 residues long. CDR1 is WSHSY and CDR2 is SAAADI in the germline V gene. CDR3 sequence reads: CASLTPRQGPTGELFF. The DNA for the CDR3 is TGCGCCAGCCTTACACCCCGCCAGGGTCCCACCGGGGAGCTGTTTTTT.

This clone was found once. This chain links TRBV27 with TRBJ2-2, with 10 positions matching TRBD2. The length of the CDR3 is 15 residues. Germline V gene lookup returns CDR1 MNHEY and CDR2 SMNVEV (reference sequence). V shed 2 bases and J 4 bases; nucleotides not matched to a gene: 1. The CDR3 DNA sequence: TGTGCCAGCAGTTTAGGGACTAGCGCCACCGGGGAGCTGTTTTTT. Amino acid sequence: CASSLGTSATGELFF.

The chain carries TRBV2 and TRBJ2-3, with TRBD2 matching over 16 bases. J lost 8 bases, V lost 10 bases, and 9 bases had no gene match. The CDR3 totals 15 residues. Germline assignment: CDR1 SNHLY and CDR2 FYNNEI. CDR3 in DNA: TGTGCCACCCAACCGGGACTAGCGGGAGGGCCTACGCAGTATTTT. Translation gives CATQPGLAGGPTQYF.

The chain combines TRBV11-2 with TRBJ2-4; TRBD2 matches 9 bases. The CDR3 sequence is 18 residues long. V shed 7 bases, J shed 2 bases, and the junction held 15 bases outside the gene matches. Germline V CDR1 and CDR2: SGHAT, FQNNGV. The CDR3 sequence is CASTKGLAGSLSKNIQYF. The CDR3 coding sequence is TGTGCCAGCACCAAGGGTCTAGCGGGATCACTTTCCAAAAACATTCAGTACTTC.

This chain connects TRBV19 to TRBJ2-1, with 7 positions matching TRBD2. The V segment lost 5 bases and the J segment 1 base; nucleotides outside the gene matches: 11. Germline CDR1 reads LNHDA; CDR2 reads SQIVND (reference sequence). CDR3 length: 17 residues. The CDR3 is CASSPTGRGRSYNEQFF. The DNA of the CDR3 is TGTGCCAGTAGTCCGACGGGGCGGGGGAGGTCCTACAATGAGCAGTTCTTC.

The chain employs TRBV10-3 and TRBJ2-1; 8 nucleotides line up with TRBD1. Germline CDR1 reads ENHRY; CDR2 reads SYGVKD. The CDR3 has 13 residues. The V and J ends lost 8 bases and 13 bases, in that order; junction bases with no gene match: 13. The CDR3 spells CAIGNPRTGPQFF. The CDR3 DNA follows: TGTGCCATCGGGAACCCCAGGACAGGGCCTCAGTTCTTC.

V is TRBV4-3 and J is TRBJ1-2; 7 nucleotides line up with TRBD1. The J segment lost 5 bases and the V segment lost 4 bases, leaving 19 bases of the junction unmatched. CDR3 length: 18 residues. Looked up from germline, CDR1 is LGHNA and CDR2 is YSLEER. The CDR3 loop reads CASSRSSHQGVVGYGYTF. The DNA for the CDR3 is TGCGCCAGCAGCCGGTCATCTCATCAGGGGGTTGTAGGGTATGGCTACACCTTC.

The CDR3 DNA sequence: TGTGCCACCAGTGTCTCTCAGGCAACTAATGAAAAACTGTTTTTT. Translated: CATSVSQATNEKLFF. The chain carries TRBV24-1 and TRBJ1-4; no definite D call. The CDR3 length is 15 residues. Germline CDR1 is KGHDR and CDR2 is SFDVKD. Trimming shortened V by 5 bases and J by 0 bases, and 9 bases separated the two germline ends.